These 7 T cell receptor beta chains were sequenced from one sample in a study of naive and memory T cell subsets. A UMI-containing oligonucleotide was joined by 3' ligation to the TCR cDNA template. Four PCR rounds used nested alpha and beta constant region primers plus the SP2 primer. Using its own MiXCR run on the 5' RACE reads, TCRdb lists one record per CDR3 protein. Of about 60,000 distinct CDR3 sequences in the sample, 6.5% to 9% are singletons; the top ten hold 15% to 20%. Every receptor here comes from a female donor in good health.

This sequence joins TRBV27 and TRBJ1-1, with TRBD1 identical over 8 bases. The V gene's germline CDR1 is MNHEY and CDR2 SMNVEV (reference sequence). J lost 1 base, V lost 7 bases, and 5 bases had no gene match. CDR3 size: 14 residues. The CDR3 region is CASTRTGRNTEAFF. The CDR3 DNA is TGTGCCAGCACTCGGACAGGGAGGAACACTGAAGCTTTCTTT.

The chain is built from TRBV18 and TRBJ1-5; D ambiguous. There are 15 residues in the CDR3. The germline V and J ends were trimmed by 0 bases and 3 bases, with 9 bases remaining between them. CDR1 is KGHSH, CDR2 LQKENI, per germline. CDR3 in DNA: TGTGCCAGCTCACCACCGTTGGGTCCCAATCAGCCCCAGCATTTT. Its protein product is CASSPPLGPNQPQHF.

The table lists this clonotype with a few counts. CDR3 in amino acids: CATSDQSTDTQYF. The CDR3 DNA is TGTGCCACCAGTGATCAAAGCACAGATACGCAGTATTTT. The chain links TRBV24-1 to TRBJ2-3, with D unclear. The CDR3 length is 13 residues. Trimming took 3 bases from V and 0 from J, leaving 3 bases between them. The V gene's germline CDR1 is KGHDR and CDR2 SFDVKD.

The chain recombines TRBV20-1 with TRBJ1-4; 11 bases line up with TRBD1. Germline CDR1 is DFQATT and CDR2 is SNEGSKA (reference sequence). Trimming took 5 bases from V and 6 from J; bases not matched to a gene: 5. The CDR3 has 14 residues. The DNA for the CDR3 is TGCAGTGCTCAGGACAGGGGGCATGATGAAAAACTGTTTTTT. Encoded protein: CSAQDRGHDEKLFF.

Worth noting for this clonotype: One end of the junction is discordant with germline, which a read error may explain. CDR3 nucleotides: TGTGCCAGCAGTTACTCTAAGGGTATCTATAATTCACCCTTCCACTTT. Protein: CASSYSKGIYNSPFHF. This rearrangement joins TRBV6-5 to TRBJ1-6; no definite D call. Germline CDR1 and CDR2: MNHEY and SVGAGI. The CDR3 totals 16 residues.

This clonotype was seen a few times. The J gene is TRBJ2-5, the V gene TRBV2, with TRBD2 matching 10 bases. Germline loops: CDR1 SNHLY, CDR2 FYNNEI. V trimming: 5 bases; J trimming: 4 bases; junction bases outside the gene matches: 7. This CDR3 comprises 15 residues. The CDR3 coding sequence is TGTGCCAGCAGTTTAGCGGGGGGCAGGGGAGAGACCCAGTACTTC. Translating gives CASSLAGGRGETQYF.

This clonotype has at least ten counts. The chain joins TRBV29-1 to TRBJ2-5, with a possible D match to TRBD2 (7 bases). V was pared by 6 bases and J by 4 bases, with 15 bases between. Germline V gene sequence: CDR1 SQVTM, CDR2 ANQGSEA. The length of the CDR3 is 13 residues. Here the CDR3 reads CSVPRGGLETQYF. The CDR3 DNA is TGCAGCGTCCCGAGGGGGGGGCTAGAGACCCAGTACTTC.